This T cell receptor (beta chain) derives from a study of OX40 agonist ivuxolimab in advanced cancers. Overall study: Patients were dosed intravenously with ivuxolimab at 0.01 to 10 mg/kg every 2 weeks. From 23 to 79 years was the age range, with a mean of about 56 years, and over 70% were male.

TCRdb's copy holds only in-frame clones and misses some; the assay was immunoSEQ multiplex PCR. Of under 95,000 clones in the sample, about nine tenths were seen once. The study's findings and limits: No determination was made of the antigen specificity of the expanded peripheral T cells.

This CDR3 is built from 12 residues. Germline CDR1 is SGHRS and CDR2 is YFSETQ. V was shortened by 7 bases and J by 2 bases, with 9 bases between the two germline ends. Only one count was recorded for this clone. What it recognizes is unknown. This TCR was sampled from an adult with an advanced solid tumor such as melanoma, head and neck, liver or kidney cancer. The sequencing used CD4+ or CD8+ T cells sorted from blood, collected in a trial of the OX40 agonist ivuxolimab. The rearrangement uses TRBV5-1 and TRBJ1-1; D gene ambiguous. CDR3 residues: CASGRLNTEAFF. The DNA for the CDR3 is TGCGCCAGCGGGCGGTTAAACACTGAAGCTTTCTTT.